This T cell receptor (beta chain) was recovered during a study of cytomegalovirus exposure and HLA in healthy donors. CDR1 is SGHDN, CDR2 FVKESK, per germline. This CDR3 region has 15 residues. V was pared by 4 bases and J by 0 bases, with 9 bases between. PCR primers comprised 60 Vbeta and 13 Jbeta primers. In the original analysis: A later analysis counted tens of millions of unique TCR beta chains, 9.5 million to 13 million shared. Using immunoSEQ multiplex PCR, the repertoire was profiled, and TCRdb retains in-frame clones only, with some absent. Clonal size and the V and J genes are those of that table, whereas D and trimming came from the DNA. Its table records about 55,000 clones. A word on this clone: The antigen is unknown.

General observations from the study: Presence/absence analyses assumed roughly uniform sequencing depth across donors. The listing of roughly 160 TCR beta chains classed them as cytomegalovirus-associated.

This sequence was found in a man between 50 and 59 years old in good health and CMV-seropositive. The rearrangement links TRBV14 to TRBJ1-4, with D tentatively TRBD1 (6 bases). Sequencing was carried out using PBMCs. This CDR3 reads CASSPRTATNEKLFF. The CDR3 bases are TGTGCCAGCAGCCCTCGGACAGCAACTAATGAAAAACTGTTTTTT.